The 5 T cell receptor beta chains given below trace back to one sample, sequenced in a study of blood T cell repertoires in COVID-19. Sequenced by immunoSEQ multiplex PCR; TCRdb stores in-frame clones only, minus some. The sample has some 450,000 clones, around 90% seen once. The sample was peripheral blood. These receptors were taken from a man aged 18 to 29 with COVID-19, enrolled during active disease.

This chain links TRBV19 with TRBJ2-1; weak D call: TRBD2 (6 bases). The CDR3 runs 16 residues. V was cut by 3 bases and J by 5 bases, with 17 bases left in between. CDR1 and CDR2 (germline): LNHDA, SQIVND (reference sequence). The CDR3 loop reads CASSIRSYGRNNEQFF. In DNA, the CDR3 is TGTGCCAGTAGTATCAGGAGCTACGGGAGAAACAATGAGCAGTTCTTC.

The V and J genes are TRBV10-3 and TRBJ2-5; 8 positions agree with TRBD2. This CDR3 contains 17 residues. The ends lost 2 bases at V and 2 bases at J; junction bases unmatched: 10. CDR1 is ENHRY and CDR2 is SYGVKD in the germline V gene. CDR3 amino acids: CAISEGGSGNGQETQYF. CDR3 coding DNA: TGTGCCATCAGTGAGGGTGGTAGCGGGAACGGGCAAGAGACCCAGTACTTC.

V gene TRBV19 combines with J gene TRBJ2-2, with 9 bases that match TRBD1. CDR1 is LNHDA and CDR2 is SQIVND in the germline V gene (reference sequence). This CDR3 is 14 amino acids long. Trimming took 11 bases from V and 5 from J; bases not matched to a gene: 9. DNA for the CDR3: TGTGCCGCTTTGGACAGGGGCAGGACCGGGGAGCTGTTTTTT. Residues: CAALDRGRTGELFF.

The chain joins TRBV18 to TRBJ1-5, with D possibly TRBD1 on 5 matching bases. Per germline, CDR1 KGHSH and CDR2 LQKENI. Trimming took off 3 bases at V and 3 bases at J, with 9 bases between the two ends. The CDR3 covers 14 residues. CDR3 region: CASSPAGYNQPQHF. In DNA form, the CDR3 reads TGTGCCAGCTCACCGGCAGGGTACAATCAGCCCCAGCATTTT.

The chain combines TRBV7-9 with TRBJ1-5; D is perhaps TRBD1 (5 bases). V was clipped by 3 bases and J by 4 bases, with 16 bases between them. The CDR3 covers 16 residues. CDR1 SEHNR and CDR2 FQNEAQ come from the germline V gene (reference sequence). The CDR3 bases are TGTGCCAGCAGCTTTTTTGGAGACGGGGGGAATCAGCCCCAGCATTTT. It yields the protein CASSFFGDGGNQPQHF.